One sample yielded the 22 T cell receptor beta chains listed below, sequenced in a study of OX40 agonist ivuxolimab in advanced cancers. The method behind the library was the immunoSEQ multiplex PCR assay. TCRdb holds this immuneACCESS table with in-frame rearrangements only. Some clones are missing; in checked studies, unresolved V genes explain under half, and the rest has no known cause. The sample table holds under 50,000 clones, of which approximately 86% were seen once. The ten largest make up approximately 0.39% of the sample. The material sequenced was CD4+ or CD8+ T cells sorted from blood, taken in a trial of the OX40 agonist ivuxolimab. These receptors were obtained from an adult with an advanced solid tumor such as melanoma, head and neck, liver or kidney cancer.

This clone was seen a few times. This chain links TRBV4-1 with TRBJ1-2, with D possibly matching TRBD1 (6 bases). Trimming removed 2 bases from V and 0 bases from J, with 16 bases in between. The CDR3 consists of 17 residues. Germline V gene sequence: CDR1 MGHRA, CDR2 YSYEKL. CDR3 sequence (DNA): TGCGCCAGCAGCCAAATCATGGGGGGCTTAGCTAACTATGGCTACACCTTC. Its translation is CASSQIMGGLANYGYTF.

The chain uses TRBV5-1 and TRBJ2-6, with a weak D call TRBD1 (5 bases). The germline V gene encodes CDR1 SGHRS and CDR2 YFSETQ. The CDR3 extends over 15 amino acids. V lost 4 bases, J lost 2 bases, and 10 bases lay in between. CDR3 in amino acids: CASSPMDTGANVLTF. The CDR3 DNA sequence: TGCGCCAGCAGCCCAATGGACACTGGGGCCAACGTCCTGACTTTC.

The J gene is TRBJ2-5, the V gene TRBV7-9, with unresolved D. V lost 1 base and J lost 2, with 11 bases in between. This CDR3 comprises 15 residues. The germline gives CDR1 SEHNR, CDR2 FQNEAQ (reference sequence). The chain's CDR3 is CASSLVRQTQETQYF. The CDR3, as DNA: TGTGCCAGCAGCTTAGTTCGGCAAACTCAAGAGACCCAGTACTTC.

This rearrangement joins TRBV28 to TRBJ2-7; weak D call: TRBD1 (6 bases). V was trimmed by 5 bases and J by 4 bases, leaving 18 bases between them. The CDR3 has 15 residues. Germline CDR1 reads MDHEN; CDR2 reads SYDVKM. In DNA form, the CDR3 reads TGTGCCAGCAGTACCTGGACAGAGGGACCTTACGAGCAGTACTTC. Protein: CASSTWTEGPYEQYF.

The genes are TRBV7-9 and TRBJ2-1, with 12 bases lining up with TRBD2. V trimming: 1 base; J trimming: 5 bases; junction bases outside the gene matches: 12. CDR3 length: 19 amino acids. The germline V gene has CDR1 SEHNR and CDR2 FQNEAQ (reference sequence). This CDR3 reads CASSLGILAGGPGHNEQFF. DNA for the CDR3: TGTGCCAGCAGCTTAGGGATTCTAGCGGGAGGGCCAGGCCACAATGAGCAGTTCTTC. The full variable domain, with the rest looked up from reference TRBV7-9 and TRBJ2-1, is DTGVSQNPRHKITKRGQNVTFRCDPISEHNRLYWYRQTLGQGPEFLTYFQNEAQLEKSRLLSDRFSAERPKGSFSTLEIQRTEQGDSAMYLCASSLGILAGGPGHNEQFFGPGTRLTVL.

The rearrangement joins TRBV5-1 to TRBJ1-2; D is perhaps TRBD1 (5 bases). With 3 bases removed from V and 8 bases from J, the gap between germline ends came to 17 bases. Germline-derived CDR1 and CDR2 are SGHRS and YFSETQ. This CDR3 has 14 residues. Here the CDR3 reads CASSSDSTMRGYTF. CDR3 in DNA: TGCGCCAGCAGCTCCGACAGCACTATGAGGGGCTACACCTTC. The complete variable domain, with remaining parts taken from reference TRBV5-1 and TRBJ1-2, reads KAGVTQTPRYLIKTRGQQVTLSCSPISGHRSVSWYQQTPGQGLQFLFEYFSETQRNKGNFPGRFSGRQFSNSRSEMNVSTLELGDSALYLCASSSDSTMRGYTFGSGTRLTVV.

J is TRBJ2-3 and V is TRBV10-3; TRBD2 aligns across 8 bases. After removal of 6 bases from V and 4 bases from J, the junction contained 12 bases not matched to a gene. CDR1 is ENHRY and CDR2 is SYGVKD in the germline V gene. There are 16 residues in the CDR3. The CDR3 nucleotides are TGTGCCATCAGCCGCGGGGGGTCCCAGGGCGCAGATACGCAGTATTTT. Its protein product is CAISRGGSQGADTQYF.

The gene calls are TRBV18 and TRBJ1-3; weak D call: TRBD1 (5 bases). From germline, CDR1 is KGHSH and CDR2 LQKENI. V was shortened by 9 bases and J by 0 bases, with 18 bases between the two germline ends. This CDR3 has 16 amino acids. The CDR3 region is CASTGGGTPSGNTIYF. CDR3 bases: TGTGCCAGTACCGGGGGGGGGACCCCCTCTGGAAACACCATATATTTT.

The chain uses TRBV27 and TRBJ2-7; TRBD2 matches at 11 bases. This CDR3 has 13 amino acids. After removal of 6 bases from V and 4 bases from J, the junction contained 2 bases not matched to a gene. Per germline, CDR1 MNHEY and CDR2 SMNVEV (reference sequence). CDR3 residues: CASRTSGSYEQYF. CDR3 coding DNA: TGTGCCAGCAGAACTAGCGGGAGTTACGAGCAGTACTTC.

The chain links TRBV7-9 to TRBJ1-1, with D possibly TRBD1 on 6 matching bases. The CDR3 totals 15 residues. V shed 5 bases and J shed 7 bases, with 20 bases lying between them. CDR1 SEHNR and CDR2 FQNEAQ come from the germline V gene (reference sequence). The chain's CDR3 is CASSGLGTRYFEAFF. The CDR3 DNA reads TGTGCCAGCAGCGGCCTCGGGACAAGGTATTTTGAAGCTTTCTTT.

V and J are TRBV11-3 and TRBJ1-2; D call uncertain. Germline CDR1 reads SGHNT; CDR2 reads YENEEA. V lost 1 base and J lost 1, with 19 bases in between. CDR3 size: 18 residues. Written as DNA, the CDR3 is TGTGCCAGCAGCTTAGTGGCCCCCCGCCCAGCGGGTAACTATGGCTACACCTTC. Encoded protein: CASSLVAPRPAGNYGYTF.

The CDR3 reads CASGVQETQYF. The CDR3 nucleotides are TGCGCCAGCGGGGTACAAGAGACCCAGTACTTC. The chain uses TRBV10-2 and TRBJ2-5; D remains unclear. Germline loops: CDR1 WSHSY, CDR2 SAAADI. The ends were cut back, 8 bases at V and 2 bases at J, with 6 bases in the middle. This CDR3 has 11 residues.

V usage is TRBV15 and J usage is TRBJ2-1, with 7 bases fitting TRBD1. Per the germline V gene, CDR1 is LNHNV and CDR2 is YYDKDF (reference sequence). Unmatched junction bases numbered 10, after V lost 0 bases and J lost 2 bases. This CDR3 is built from 18 residues. CDR3 bases: TGTGCCACCAGCAGAGATAGAGGGTGGCAGGGGGCCTACAATGAGCAGTTCTTC. It codes for CATSRDRGWQGAYNEQFF.

The CDR3 coding sequence is TGTGCCAGCAGTGAAGCGGAGAGAATGAACACTGAAGCTTTCTTT. Protein sequence: CASSEAERMNTEAFF. The chain employs TRBV2 and TRBJ1-1; D unresolved. The CDR3 covers 15 residues. The ends were cut back, 0 bases at V and 0 bases at J, with 8 bases in the middle. The V gene's germline CDR1 is SNHLY and CDR2 FYNNEI.

This clone showed up just once. The chain links TRBV15 to TRBJ1-2; TRBD1 is a possible D gene (5 bases). CDR3 length: 15 amino acids. Germline loops: CDR1 LNHNV, CDR2 YYDKDF (reference sequence). Trimming pared 6 bases from V and 8 bases from J, leaving 22 bases between. DNA of the CDR3: TGTGCCACCAGTACCCCGGGACGCAGTCCCCCGGGCTACACCTTC. This codes for CATSTPGRSPPGYTF. The whole variable domain, remainder taken from reference TRBV15 and TRBJ1-2, is DAMVIQNPRYQVTQFGKPVTLSCSQTLNHNVMYWYQQKSSQAPKLLFHYYDKDFNNEADTPDNFQSRRPNTSFCFLDIRSPGLGDTAMYLCATSTPGRSPPGYTFGSGTRLTVV.

This chain connects TRBV30 to TRBJ1-6; D may be TRBD1 (5 bases). The ends were cut back, 3 bases at V and 10 bases at J, with 19 bases in the middle. Germline CDR1 and CDR2: GTSNPN and SVGIG (reference sequence). The CDR3 spans 15 residues. The CDR3 coding sequence is TGTGCCTGGAGGCTGTGGTTGGGGGTGCGATCACCCCTCCACTTT. It codes for CAWRLWLGVRSPLHF.

The V call is TRBV5-4, the J call TRBJ2-3; 8 nucleotides match TRBD2. This CDR3 contains 15 residues. V shed 6 bases, J shed 1 base, and the junction held 7 bases outside the gene matches. Germline V gene sequence: CDR1 SGHNT, CDR2 YYREEE (reference sequence). Here the CDR3 DNA reads TGTGCCAGCACATCTCCGGGACTAGGCACAGATACGCAGTATTTT. It codes for CASTSPGLGTDTQYF.

The V and J genes are TRBV19 and TRBJ1-2; a possible D gene is TRBD1 (5 bases). The CDR3 spans 15 residues. V lost 5 bases to trimming and J lost 2 bases, with 15 bases between them. Germline CDR1 LNHDA, CDR2 SQIVND (reference sequence). CDR3 nucleotide sequence: TGTGCCAGTAGTTCCCATTGGGGCTCCAACTATGGCTACACCTTC. Protein product: CASSSHWGSNYGYTF.

V usage is TRBV5-1 and J usage is TRBJ2-7; D might be TRBD2 (5 bases). The ends were cut back, 0 bases at V and 2 bases at J, with 18 bases in the middle. The CDR3 extends over 17 amino acids. Germline V lookup: CDR1 SGHRS, CDR2 YFSETQ. CDR3 sequence (DNA): TGCGCCAGCAGCTTGGACCCAGGAAATAGCGCAGCCTACGAGCAGTACTTC. Protein: CASSLDPGNSAAYEQYF.

The rearrangement joins TRBV7-9 to TRBJ1-2; TRBD1 matches at 7 bases. Germline loops: CDR1 SEHNR, CDR2 FQNEAQ (reference sequence). The CDR3 is made up of 17 amino acids. The junction had 13 bases not matched to a gene; V was cut back by 5 bases and J by 1 base. The CDR3 DNA sequence: TGTGCCAGCAGCGTTTCGGACAGGCGGACCCTTAACTATGGCTACACCTTC. Protein: CASSVSDRRTLNYGYTF.

CDR3 loop: CASSLDDRGEQYF. Here the CDR3 DNA reads TGTGCCAGCAGCTTAGATGACAGGGGTGAGCAGTACTTC. The V call is TRBV13, the J call TRBJ2-7; 8 bases align to TRBD1. V was clipped by 1 base and J by 7 bases; unmatched bases: 3. CDR1 is PRHDT, CDR2 FYEKMQ, per germline (reference sequence). This CDR3 is built from 13 residues.

This sequence joins TRBV7-7 and TRBJ2-5; D not resolved. The CDR3 totals 13 residues. V lost 5 bases to trimming and J lost 3 bases, with 10 bases between them. The germline V gene has CDR1 SSHAT and CDR2 FNYEAQ (reference sequence). The CDR3 protein is CASSLNPKETQYF. CDR3 in DNA: TGTGCCAGCAGCCTAAATCCGAAAGAGACCCAGTACTTC.